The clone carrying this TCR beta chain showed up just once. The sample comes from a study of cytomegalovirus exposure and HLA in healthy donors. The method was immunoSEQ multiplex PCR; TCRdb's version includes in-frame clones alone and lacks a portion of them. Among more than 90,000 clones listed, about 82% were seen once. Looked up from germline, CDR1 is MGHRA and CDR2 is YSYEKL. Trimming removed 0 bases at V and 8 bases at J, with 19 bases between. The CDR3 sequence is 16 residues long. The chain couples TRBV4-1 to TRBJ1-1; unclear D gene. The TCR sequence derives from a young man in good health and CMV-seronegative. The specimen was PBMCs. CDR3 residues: CASSQDRSQTQYEAFF. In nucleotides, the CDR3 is TGCGCCAGCAGCCAAGATCGGAGTCAAACCCAATACGAAGCTTTCTTT.